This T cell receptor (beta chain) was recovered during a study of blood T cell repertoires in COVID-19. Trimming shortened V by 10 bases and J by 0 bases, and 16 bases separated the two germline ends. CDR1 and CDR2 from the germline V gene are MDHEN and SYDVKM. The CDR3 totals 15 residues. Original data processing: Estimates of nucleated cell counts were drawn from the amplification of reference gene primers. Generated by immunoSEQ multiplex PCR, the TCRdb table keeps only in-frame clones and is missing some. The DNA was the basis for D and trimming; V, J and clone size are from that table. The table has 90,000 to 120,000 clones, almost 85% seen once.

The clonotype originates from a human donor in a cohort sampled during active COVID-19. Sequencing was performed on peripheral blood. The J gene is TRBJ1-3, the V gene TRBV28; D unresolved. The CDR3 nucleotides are TGTGCCACCACGCGCCTTTCCTCCTCTGGAAACACCATATATTTT. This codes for CATTRLSSSGNTIYF.